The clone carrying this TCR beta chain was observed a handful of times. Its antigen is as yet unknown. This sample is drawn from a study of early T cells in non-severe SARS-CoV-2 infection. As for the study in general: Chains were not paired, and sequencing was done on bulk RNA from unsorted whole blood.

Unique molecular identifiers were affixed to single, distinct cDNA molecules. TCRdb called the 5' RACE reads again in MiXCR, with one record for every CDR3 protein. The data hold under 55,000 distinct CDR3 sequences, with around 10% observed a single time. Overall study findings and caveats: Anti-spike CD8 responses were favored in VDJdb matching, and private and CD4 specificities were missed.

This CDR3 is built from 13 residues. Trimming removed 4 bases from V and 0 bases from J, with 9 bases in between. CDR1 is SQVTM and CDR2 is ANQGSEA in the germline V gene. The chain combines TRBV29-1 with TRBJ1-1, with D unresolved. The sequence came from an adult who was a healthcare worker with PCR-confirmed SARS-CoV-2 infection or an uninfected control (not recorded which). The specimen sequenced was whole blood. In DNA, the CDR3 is TGCAGCGTTGTAACTCCCATGAACACTGAAGCTTTCTTT. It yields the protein CSVVTPMNTEAFF.